These T cell receptor beta chains were read from a single sample in a study of T cells in Graves' hyperthyroidism and ophthalmopathy. TCRdb redid the calling of the multiplex PCR reads with MiXCR, one entry per CDR3 protein. The sample has hundreds of thousands of distinct CDR3 sequences; approximately 13% are singletons. Sequencing was carried out using blood. Receptor source: a woman aged 25 to 39 with Graves' hyperthyroidism that later progressed to Graves' ophthalmopathy. Both conserved end residues are part of each CDR3. The D gene is left open where the match is weak. A clone size is listed for some rows: how often the clone was seen (once, few, many), or a class if it is expanded.

j_gene	v_gene	abundance	d_gene	CDR3nt	CDR3aa
TRBJ1-2	TRBV12-3/TRBV12-4	NA	TRBD1	TGTGCCATCCGCTCCGAGGGGGCCCTCTATGGCTACACCTTC	CAIRSEGALYGYTF
TRBJ2-1	TRBV15	many	TRBD2	TGTGCCACCAGCGCAGATAGCGGGACTTACAATGAGCAGTTCTTC	CATSADSGTYNEQFF
TRBJ1-4	TRBV28	many	NA	TGTGCCAGCAGGACAAATGAAAAACTGTTTTTT	CASRTNEKLFF
TRBJ2-3	TRBV20-1	NA	TRBD2	TGCAGTGCTAAGGGCCCGGGACTAGCGCCCCGGAGAGGGGTAAATACGCAGTATTTT	CSAKGPGLAPRRGVNTQYF
TRBJ1-2	TRBV30	few	NA	TGTGCCTCGGGGGTTCGAGGGGCTGCTGGCTACACCTTC	CASGVRGAAGYTF
TRBJ2-1	TRBV2	few	NA	TGTGCCAGCATTTCTCCAGCCCACAATGAGCAGTTCTTC	CASISPAHNEQFF
TRBJ2-7	TRBV7-9	many	TRBD2	TGTGCCAGCAGCTTACCGACTAGCGGGAGGTTCACGGAGCAGTACTTC	CASSLPTSGRFTEQYF
TRBJ2-2	TRBV7-2	many	NA	TGTGCCAGCATCACGGGACCCGCGACGTCCGGGGAGCTGTTTTTT	CASITGPATSGELFF
TRBJ1-1	TRBV6-2/TRBV6-3	NA	NA	TGTGCCAGCAGTTACCCAGGACAGCTGAACACTGAAGCTTTCTTT	CASSYPGQLNTEAFF
TRBJ1-5	TRBV15	NA	NA	TGTGCCACCAGCAGGTGGGGCCCATATAGCAATCAGCCCCAGCATTTT	CATSRWGPYSNQPQHF
TRBJ2-1	TRBV2	many	NA	TGTGCCAGCAGTAAACTGATTAGCTCCTACAATGAGCAGTTCTTC	CASSKLISSYNEQFF
TRBJ1-2	TRBV24-1	NA	NA	TGTGCCACCAGTGACCTATCAAGGACCTATGGCTACACCTTC	CATSDLSRTYGYTF